Listed here is a single T cell receptor (beta chain). Its antigen is not known. Cultured CD4+ T cell DNA was sequenced using the Oncomine TCR Beta short-read assay. Each CDR3 protein is one row after TCRdb ran MiXCR on the PCR reads. The data show around 8,300 distinct CDR3 sequences, approximately 46% seen once. The data derive from a study of vaccination and CD4 T cells after COVID-19. As for the study in general: Two of the convalescents were Hispanic, and convalescents were six males and four females. Taking of post-vaccine samples occurred a median approximately 76 days after dose two (range 14 to 241). Overall study results and limits: Convalescent patients were relatively few, and early post-infection timepoints were missing.

The CDR3 spans 12 residues. Germline V gene data show CDR1 as ENHRY and CDR2 as SYGVKD. V lost 5 bases and J 7 bases, leaving 9 bases between the germline ends. The treatment here: roughly 11-day PBMC culture with coronavirus spike peptide pools or control peptides (ViraFEST assay). ViraFEST sequenced TCRs after peptide-pool expansion of antigen-specific T cells. This rearrangement joins TRBV10-3 to TRBJ2-1, with D possibly TRBD2 on 6 matching bases. The TCR comes from a human donor who had recovered from COVID-19. Specimen: CD4+ T cells from blood, cultured in vitro. CDR3 bases: TGTGCCATCAGTCCGGACTATAATGAGCAGTTCTTC. It encodes CAISPDYNEQFF.